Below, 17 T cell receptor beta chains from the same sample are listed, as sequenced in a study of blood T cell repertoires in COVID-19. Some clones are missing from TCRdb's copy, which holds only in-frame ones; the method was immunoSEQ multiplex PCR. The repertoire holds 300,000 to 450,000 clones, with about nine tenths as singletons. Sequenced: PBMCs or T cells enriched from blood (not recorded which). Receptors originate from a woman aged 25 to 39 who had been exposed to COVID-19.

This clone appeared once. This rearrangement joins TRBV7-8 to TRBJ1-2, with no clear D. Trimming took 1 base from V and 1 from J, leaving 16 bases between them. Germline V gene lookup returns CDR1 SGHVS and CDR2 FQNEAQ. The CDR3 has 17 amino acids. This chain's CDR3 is CASSLGRMPQFNYGYTF. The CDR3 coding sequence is TGTGCCAGCAGCTTAGGCAGGATGCCTCAGTTTAACTATGGCTACACCTTC.

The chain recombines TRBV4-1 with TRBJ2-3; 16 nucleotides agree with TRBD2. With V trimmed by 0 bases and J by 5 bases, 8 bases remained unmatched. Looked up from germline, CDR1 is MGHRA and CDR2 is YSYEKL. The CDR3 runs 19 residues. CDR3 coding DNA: TGCGCCAGCAGCCAAGATCCGGGGACTAGCGGGAGGGTCCTAGATACGCAGTATTTT. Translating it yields CASSQDPGTSGRVLDTQYF.

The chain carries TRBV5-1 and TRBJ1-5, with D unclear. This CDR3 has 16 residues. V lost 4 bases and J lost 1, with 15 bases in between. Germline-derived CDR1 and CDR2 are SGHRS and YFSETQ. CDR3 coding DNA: TGCGCCAGCAGCCCGGACGGGGAGGTCAGCAATCAGCCCCAGCATTTT. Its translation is CASSPDGEVSNQPQHF. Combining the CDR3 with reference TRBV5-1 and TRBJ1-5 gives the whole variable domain KAGVTQTPRYLIKTRGQQVTLSCSPISGHRSVSWYQQTPGQGLQFLFEYFSETQRNKGNFPGRFSGRQFSNSRSEMNVSTLELGDSALYLCASSPDGEVSNQPQHFGDGTRLSIL.

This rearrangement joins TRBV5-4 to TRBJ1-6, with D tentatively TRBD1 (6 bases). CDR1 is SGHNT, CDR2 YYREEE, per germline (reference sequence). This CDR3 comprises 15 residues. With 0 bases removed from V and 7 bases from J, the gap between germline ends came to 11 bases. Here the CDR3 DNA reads TGTGCCAGCAGCTTGGACGGACAGTTAAATTCACCCCTCCACTTT. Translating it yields CASSLDGQLNSPLHF.

The CDR3: CASSLFVAGGPNEQFF. The CDR3 DNA reads as TGTGCCAGCAGTTTATTTGTGGCGGGAGGACCTAATGAGCAGTTCTTC. The rearrangement links TRBV28 to TRBJ2-1; the match to TRBD2 covers 8 bases. The CDR3 extends over 16 amino acids. With V trimmed by 1 base and J by 7 bases, 9 bases remained unmatched. Germline values: CDR1 MDHEN, CDR2 SYDVKM.

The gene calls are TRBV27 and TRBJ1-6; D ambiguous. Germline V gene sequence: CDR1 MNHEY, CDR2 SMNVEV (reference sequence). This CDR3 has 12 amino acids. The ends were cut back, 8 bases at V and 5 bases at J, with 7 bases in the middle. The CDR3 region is CASGRNNSPLHF. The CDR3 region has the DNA TGTGCCAGCGGCAGAAATAATTCACCCCTCCACTTT.

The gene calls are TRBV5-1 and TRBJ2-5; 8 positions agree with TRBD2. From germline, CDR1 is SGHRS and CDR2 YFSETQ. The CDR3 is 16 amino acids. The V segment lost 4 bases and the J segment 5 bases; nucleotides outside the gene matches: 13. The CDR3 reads CASSLNPGGLEETQYF. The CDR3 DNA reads TGCGCCAGCAGCCTAAACCCGGGGGGGTTAGAGGAGACCCAGTACTTC. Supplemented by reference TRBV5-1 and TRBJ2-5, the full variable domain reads KAGVTQTPRYLIKTRGQQVTLSCSPISGHRSVSWYQQTPGQGLQFLFEYFSETQRNKGNFPGRFSGRQFSNSRSEMNVSTLELGDSALYLCASSLNPGGLEETQYFGPGTRLLVL.

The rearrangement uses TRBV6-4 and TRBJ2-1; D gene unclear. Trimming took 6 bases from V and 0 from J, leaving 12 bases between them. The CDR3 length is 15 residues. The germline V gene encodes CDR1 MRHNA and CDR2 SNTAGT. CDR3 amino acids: CASRADAGSYNEQFF. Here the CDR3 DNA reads TGTGCCAGCAGGGCCGACGCAGGCTCCTACAATGAGCAGTTCTTC.

CDR3 residues: CASSHSGPSDTQYF. In nucleotides, the CDR3 is TGTGCCAGCAGCCATAGCGGGCCGTCAGATACGCAGTATTTT. This chain links TRBV3-1 (or the pseudogene TRBV3-2) with TRBJ2-3; 7 nucleotides align to TRBD2. The CDR3 is 14 amino acids. With V trimmed by 3 bases and J by 4 bases, 4 bases remained unmatched. Per the germline V gene, CDR1 is LGHDT and CDR2 is YNNKEL (reference sequence).

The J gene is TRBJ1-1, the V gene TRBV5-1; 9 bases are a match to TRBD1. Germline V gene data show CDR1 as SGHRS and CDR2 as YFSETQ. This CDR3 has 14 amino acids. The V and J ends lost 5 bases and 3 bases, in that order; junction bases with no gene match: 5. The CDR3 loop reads CASSTRDRDTEAFF. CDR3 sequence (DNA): TGCGCCAGCAGTACCCGGGACAGGGACACTGAAGCTTTCTTT.

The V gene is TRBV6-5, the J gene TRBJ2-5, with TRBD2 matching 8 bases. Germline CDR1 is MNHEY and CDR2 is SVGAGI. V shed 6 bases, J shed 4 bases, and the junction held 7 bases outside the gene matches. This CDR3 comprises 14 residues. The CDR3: CASRKAGVTETQYF. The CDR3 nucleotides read TGTGCCAGCAGGAAAGCGGGAGTCACAGAGACCCAGTACTTC.

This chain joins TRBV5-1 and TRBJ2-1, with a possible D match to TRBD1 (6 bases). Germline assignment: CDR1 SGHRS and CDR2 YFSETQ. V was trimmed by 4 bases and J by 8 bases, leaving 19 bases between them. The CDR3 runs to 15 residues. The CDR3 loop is CASSTLTGSSHEQFF. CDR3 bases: TGCGCCAGCAGCACACTGACAGGATCCAGCCATGAGCAGTTCTTC.

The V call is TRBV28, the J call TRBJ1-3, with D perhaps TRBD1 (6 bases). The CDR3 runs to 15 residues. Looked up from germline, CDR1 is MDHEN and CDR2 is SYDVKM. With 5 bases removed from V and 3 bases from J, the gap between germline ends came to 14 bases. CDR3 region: CASSPLRGHGNTIYF. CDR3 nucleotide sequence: TGTGCCAGCAGTCCCCTCAGGGGCCATGGAAACACCATATATTTT.

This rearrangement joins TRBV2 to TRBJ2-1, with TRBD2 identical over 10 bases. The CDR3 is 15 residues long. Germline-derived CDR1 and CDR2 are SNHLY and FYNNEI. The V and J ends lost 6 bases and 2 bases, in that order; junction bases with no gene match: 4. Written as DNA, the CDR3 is TGTGCCAGCAGGACTCTAGCGGGGGCCTACAATGAGCAGTTCTTC. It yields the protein CASRTLAGAYNEQFF.

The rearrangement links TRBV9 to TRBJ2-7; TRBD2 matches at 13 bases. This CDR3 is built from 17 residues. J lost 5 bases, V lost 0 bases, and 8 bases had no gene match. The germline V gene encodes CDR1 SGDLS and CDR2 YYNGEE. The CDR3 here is CASSVGTSGSGADEQYF. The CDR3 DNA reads TGTGCCAGCAGCGTAGGGACTAGCGGGAGTGGGGCGGACGAGCAGTACTTC. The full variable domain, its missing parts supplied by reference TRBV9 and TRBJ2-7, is DSGVTQTPKHLITATGQRVTLRCSPRSGDLSVYWYQQSLDQGLQFLIQYYNGEERAKGNILERFSAQQFPDLHSELNLSSLELGDSALYFCASSVGTSGSGADEQYFGPGTRLTVT.

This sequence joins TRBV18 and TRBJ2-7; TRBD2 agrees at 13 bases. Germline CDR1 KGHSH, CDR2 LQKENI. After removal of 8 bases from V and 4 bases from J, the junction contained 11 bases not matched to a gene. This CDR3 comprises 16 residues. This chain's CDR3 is CASKLGLAGAWYEQYF. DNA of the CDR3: TGTGCCAGCAAACTCGGACTAGCGGGAGCGTGGTACGAGCAGTACTTC.

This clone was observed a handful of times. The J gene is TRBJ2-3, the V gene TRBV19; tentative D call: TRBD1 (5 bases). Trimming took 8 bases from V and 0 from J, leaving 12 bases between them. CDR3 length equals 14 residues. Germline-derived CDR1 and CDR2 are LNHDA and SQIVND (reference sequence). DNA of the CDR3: TGTGCCAGTCGCCATTGGGGCAGCACAGATACGCAGTATTTT. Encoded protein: CASRHWGSTDTQYF.